The TCR beta chain described here comes from a study of breast tumors, draining lymph nodes, adjacent tissues. Findings of the study overall: Tumor TCR diversity was below lymph nodes but above nontumor tissue. Data fit most tumor T cells coming from lymph node, expanding in tumor. Data only fit, rather than demonstrated, lymph node origin of most tumor T cells.

Breast cancer patients provided tissue from their axillary draining lymph nodes. The germline CDR1 and CDR2 sequences are ENHRY and SYGVKD. The CDR3 covers 13 residues. Trimming removed 2 bases from V and 5 bases from J, with 6 bases in between. This clonotype was seen many times. Its antigen is still unknown. From the multiplex PCR reads, TCRdb called clonotypes with MiXCR, one entry per CDR3 protein. The data contain 290,000 or so distinct CDR3 sequences, more than 30% of them singletons. The sequence derives from a female donor with breast cancer. Some clones in this sample may be carry-over from other donors' samples. The sequenced sample was axillary lymph node tissue. The V call is TRBV10-3, the J call TRBJ1-4; D is perhaps TRBD1 (5 bases). The CDR3 bases are TGTGCCATCAGTGAGGGGGGGAATGAAAAACTGTTTTTT. Encoded protein: CAISEGGNEKLFF.